A selection of T cell receptor beta chains follows, all from one sample in a study of T cell changes during pregnancy in multiple sclerosis. Libraries were prepared by immunoSEQ multiplex PCR; TCRdb keeps only in-frame clonotypes and omits some of them. The repertoire holds over 85,000 clones, 90% seen once, with around 0.79% in the top ten. The sample consisted of peripheral blood, taken in the second trimester of pregnancy. These receptor sequences come from a female donor in good health, enrolled as a control in a pregnancy study. The CDR3 runs from the conserved cysteine through the conserved F or W. The D gene is left open where the match is weak. The size entry is marked missing in some rows and otherwise reads once, few, many or a size class.

>TRBJ1-4|-|TRBV4-1|-
CASSLENAAQHEKLFF
TGCGCCAGCAGCCTCGAGAATGCAGCACAGCATGAAAAACTGTTTTTT
>TRBJ1-5|-|TRBV7-6|TRBD1
CASSLDAGGGQPQHF
TGTGCCAGCAGCTTAGATGCAGGGGGCGGTCAGCCCCAGCATTTT
>TRBJ1-5|-|TRBV10-3|TRBD1
CAISEGGREQPQHF
TGTGCCATCAGTGAAGGGGGCCGGGAACAGCCCCAGCATTTT
>TRBJ2-5|-|TRBV11-1|TRBD1
CASSLEGAAQETQYF
TGTGCCAGCAGCTTAGAGGGGGCAGCCCAAGAGACCCAGTACTTC
>TRBJ1-2|-|TRBV5-6|-
CASSLRQAASGYTF
TGTGCCAGCAGCTTGAGACAGGCGGCCTCTGGCTACACCTTC
>TRBJ2-5|-|TRBV5-4|TRBD1
CASSSRTGKEKTQYF
TGTGCCAGCAGCTCTAGGACAGGGAAGGAAAAGACCCAGTACTTC
>TRBJ2-1|-|TRBV2|TRBD2
CASSELAGVSNEQFF
TGTGCCAGCAGTGAACTAGCGGGGGTCTCCAATGAGCAGTTCTTC
>TRBJ2-5|-|TRBV5-5|-
CASSLVPGTETQYF
TGTGCCAGCAGCTTGGTTCCGGGAACAGAGACCCAGTACTTC
>TRBJ1-2|-|TRBV10-3|-
CAIDPRRRRVCLLYTF
TGTGCCATCGACCCCCGACGTAGACGGGTTTGTCTGCTCTACACCTTC
>TRBJ1-1|-|TRBV5-1|-
CASSLAADRMSEAFF
TGCGCCAGCAGCTTGGCGGCAGACAGAATGTCTGAAGCTTTCTTT
>TRBJ2-7|-|TRBV19|TRBD2
CASSIIAGGSYEQYF
TGTGCCAGTAGTATAATCGCGGGGGGGTCCTACGAGCAGTACTTC
>TRBJ2-5|-|TRBV27|-
CASSFGSGETQYF
TGTGCCAGCAGTTTTGGAAGCGGAGAGACCCAGTACTTC
>TRBJ2-1|-|TRBV19|TRBD1
CASSIVAQGVNNEQFF
TGTGCCAGTAGTATTGTGGCGCAGGGGGTCAACAATGAGCAGTTCTTC
>TRBJ2-7|-|TRBV4-2|-
CASSHEEGDPYEQYF
TGTGCCAGCAGCCATGAAGAGGGCGACCCCTACGAGCAGTACTTC
>TRBJ1-1|few|TRBV5-1|-
CASSLGGGNTEAFF
TGCGCCAGCAGCTTGGGAGGGGGGAACACTGAAGCTTTCTTT
>TRBJ2-4|-|TRBV4-3|-
CASALGRGNIQYF
TGCGCCAGCGCGTTGGGCAGGGGAAACATTCAGTACTTC
>TRBJ1-5|-|TRBV21-1|-
CASSNYGTALCSNQPQHF
TGTGCCAGCAGCAATTACGGGACAGCACTGTGTAGCAATCAGCCCCAGCATTTT
>TRBJ1-5|-|TRBV28|TRBD1
CASRTGVGNQPQHF
TGTGCCAGCAGGACAGGGGTCGGCAATCAGCCCCAGCATTTT
>TRBJ2-5|-|TRBV19|-
CASSAPTPFETQYF
TGTGCCAGTAGTGCTCCCACACCGTTCGAGACCCAGTACTTC
>TRBJ2-7|-|TRBV9|TRBD1
CASSATRGNSGEQYF
TGTGCCAGCAGCGCCACCAGGGGGAATTCGGGAGAGCAGTACTTC
>TRBJ1-2|-|TRBV7-9|TRBD1
CASSSPGTGGNGYTF
TGTGCCAGCAGCTCCCCAGGGACAGGGGGCAATGGCTACACCTTC
>TRBJ2-4|-|TRBV19|-
CASGSRNIQYF
TGTGCCAGCGGGAGCCGGAACATTCAGTACTTC
>TRBJ2-3|-|TRBV19|-
CASSIVLRGTDTQYF
TGTGCCAGTAGTATAGTTCTCCGGGGCACAGATACGCAGTATTTT